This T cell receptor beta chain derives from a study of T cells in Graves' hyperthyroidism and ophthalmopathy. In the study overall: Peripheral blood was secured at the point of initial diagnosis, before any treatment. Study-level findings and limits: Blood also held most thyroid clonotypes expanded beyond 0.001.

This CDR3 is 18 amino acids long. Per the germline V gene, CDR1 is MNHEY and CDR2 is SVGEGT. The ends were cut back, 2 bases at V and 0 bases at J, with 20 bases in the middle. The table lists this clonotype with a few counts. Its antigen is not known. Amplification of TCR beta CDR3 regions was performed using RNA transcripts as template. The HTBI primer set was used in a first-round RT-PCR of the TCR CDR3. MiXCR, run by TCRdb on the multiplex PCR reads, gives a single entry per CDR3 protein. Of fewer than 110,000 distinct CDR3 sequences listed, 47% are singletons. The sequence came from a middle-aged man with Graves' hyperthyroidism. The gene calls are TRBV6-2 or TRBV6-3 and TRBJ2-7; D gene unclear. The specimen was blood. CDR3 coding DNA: TGTGCCAGCAGTTACCCCCCGATATTGGCGGTGAGCTCCTACGAGCAGTACTTC. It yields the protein CASSYPPILAVSSYEQYF.